This is a list of T cell receptor beta chains from one sample in a study of blood T cell repertoires in COVID-19. Profiled with immunoSEQ multiplex PCR; TCRdb holds only in-frame clones, not every one. Of approximately 57,000 clones in the sample, approximately 82% were seen once. The specimen sequenced was peripheral blood. The receptors here all came from a woman of 80 years or more with acute or convalescent COVID-19. Each CDR3 is given with its conserved first and last residue. Each record gives: J gene, clone size, D gene, V gene, CDR3 protein, CDR3 DNA. A D gene is named only where the DNA matches it firmly. Expanded clones are given a class, and other clones once, few, many or no size at all.

>TRBJ1-2|NA|NA|TRBV8-1
CGSGSTRAARTSQTSGYTF
TGTGGCAGTGGATCGACGAGAGCAGCGCGAACCAGCCAGACCTCTGGCTACACCTTC
>TRBJ1-2|NA|NA|TRBV7-8
CASSSQGRGYTF
TGTGCCAGCAGCTCACAGGGCAGAGGCTACACCTTC
>TRBJ2-1|NA|TRBD2|TRBV27
CASSFRTSLSSYNEQFF
TGTGCCAGCAGTTTCCGGACTAGCTTAAGCTCCTACAATGAGCAGTTCTTC
>TRBJ2-5|NA|NA|TRBV6-2/TRBV6-3
CASSYRQQRYQETQYF
TGTGCCAGCAGTTACCGACAGCAGAGGTACCAAGAGACCCAGTACTTC
>TRBJ2-2|NA|TRBD2|TRBV6-5
CASTRSGTTTGELFF
TGTGCCAGCACGCGGAGCGGGACTACCACCGGGGAGCTGTTTTTT
>TRBJ1-4|few|TRBD1|TRBV7-2
CASRPDRGNEKLFF
TGTGCCAGCAGACCCGACAGGGGAAATGAAAAACTGTTTTTT
>TRBJ2-3|NA|TRBD1|TRBV2
CASRAGQGARDTQYF
TGTGCCAGCAGAGCGGGACAGGGGGCTAGAGATACGCAGTATTTT
>TRBJ1-5|NA|TRBD1|TRBV18
CASSPRGTELNQPQHF
TGTGCCAGCTCACCACGGGGGACAGAGCTTAATCAGCCCCAGCATTTT
>TRBJ2-7|NA|NA|TRBV2
CASSEAPDWISYEQYF
TGTGCCAGCAGTGAAGCGCCGGACTGGATCTCCTACGAGCAGTACTTC
>TRBJ2-7|NA|NA|TRBV21-1
CASLSGTDYEQYF
TGTGCCAGCCTTAGCGGGACTGACTACGAGCAGTACTTC
>TRBJ2-7|NA|TRBD2|TRBV6-5
CASSSAGVSGYEQYF
TGTGCCAGCAGTTCTGCGGGGGTATCGGGATACGAGCAGTACTTC
>TRBJ1-1|NA|NA|TRBV7-9
CASSLAGGGTEAFF
TGTGCCAGCAGCTTAGCTGGGGGGGGGACTGAAGCTTTCTTT
>TRBJ2-2|NA|NA|TRBV24-1
CAARGGTNTGELFF
TGTGCCGCAAGGGGGGGCACGAACACCGGGGAGCTGTTTTTT
>TRBJ1-5|NA|NA|TRBV6-1
CASSEGSGGGQPQHF
TGTGCCAGCAGTGAAGGGAGCGGGGGCGGTCAGCCCCAGCATTTT
>TRBJ1-1|once|NA|TRBV6-5
CASRTPGLTEAFF
TGTGCCAGCAGAACTCCAGGGCTCACTGAAGCTTTCTTT
>TRBJ2-1|NA|NA|TRBV2
CASAQRYNEQFF
TGTGCCAGCGCACAGCGGTACAATGAGCAGTTCTTC
>TRBJ2-7|NA|TRBD2|TRBV7-7
CASSPAGLAASEQYF
TGTGCCAGCAGCCCCGCGGGACTAGCGGCGAGTGAGCAGTACTTC
>TRBJ2-2|NA|TRBD2|TRBV5-1
CATQLAGATGELFF
TGCGCCACACAACTAGCGGGAGCCACCGGGGAGCTGTTTTTT
>TRBJ1-2|few|TRBD1|TRBV19
CASIRQGKNYGYTF
TGTGCCAGTATCCGACAGGGGAAGAACTATGGCTACACCTTC
>TRBJ1-6|NA|TRBD1|TRBV7-8
CASSRGPGQNNSPLHF
TGTGCCAGCAGCCGAGGGCCGGGACAGAATAATTCACCCCTCCACTTT
>TRBJ2-1|NA|NA|TRBV11-3
CASSFGSVSSYNEQFF
TGTGCCAGCAGCTTCGGGTCAGTGAGCTCCTACAATGAGCAGTTCTTC
>TRBJ1-2|NA|TRBD1|TRBV6-5
CASKQGLARGYTF
TGTGCCAGCAAACAGGGGTTGGCGCGTGGCTACACCTTC
>TRBJ1-1|NA|NA|TRBV10-3
CAISELGGGLAFF
TGTGCCATCAGTGAGTTGGGGGGGGGCTTGGCTTTCTTT
>TRBJ1-4|NA|NA|TRBV6-5
CASSTREGRGLFF
TGTGCCAGCAGTACCCGGGAGGGCAGGGGACTGTTTTTT
>TRBJ2-1|once|TRBD2|TRBV10-3
CAISASGEYNEQFF
TGTGCCATCAGTGCTAGCGGGGAGTACAATGAGCAGTTCTTC
>TRBJ2-2|NA|NA|TRBV15
CATSRESNTGELFF
TGTGCCACCAGCAGAGAGAGCAACACCGGGGAGCTGTTTTTT
>TRBJ1-5|few|TRBD1|TRBV28
CASKKGASNQPQHF
TGTGCCAGCAAGAAGGGGGCGAGCAATCAGCCCCAGCATTTT
>TRBJ2-7|NA|TRBD1|TRBV10-3
CAIRDGDSLTYEQYF
TGTGCCATCAGGGATGGGGACAGTCTTACCTACGAGCAGTACTTC
>TRBJ2-5|NA|TRBD1|TRBV19
CASGTGGQETQYF
TGTGCCAGTGGGACAGGGGGCCAAGAGACCCAGTACTTC
>TRBJ2-3|once|NA|TRBV6-5
CASSSTRTSTDTQYF
TGTGCCAGCAGTAGTACTCGAACTAGCACAGATACGCAGTATTTT
>TRBJ2-7|NA|TRBD1|TRBV18
CASSFTGGEQYF
TGTGCCAGCTCATTCACAGGGGGCGAGCAGTACTTC
>TRBJ2-1|NA|TRBD2|TRBV7-9
CASSDGLALNEQFF
TGTGCCAGCAGCGACGGACTAGCCCTCAATGAGCAGTTCTTC
>TRBJ1-2|NA|TRBD1|TRBV19
CASNRGIYGYTF
TGTGCCAGTAACAGGGGGATCTATGGCTACACCTTC
>TRBJ2-5|NA|NA|TRBV7-7
CASSPGHQETQYF
TGTGCCAGCAGCCCCGGACATCAAGAGACCCAGTACTTC
>TRBJ2-7|NA|TRBD2|TRBV10-1
CASNLAGDHEQYF
TGCGCCAGCAACCTAGCGGGGGACCACGAGCAGTACTTC
>TRBJ1-5|NA|TRBD1|TRBV6-1
CASSEAGGAFQPQHF
TGTGCCAGCAGTGAGGCAGGGGGCGCTTTTCAGCCCCAGCATTTT
>TRBJ2-2|NA|TRBD1|TRBV3-1/TRBV3-2
CASSQGQGAPGELFF
TGTGCCAGCAGCCAGGGACAGGGGGCCCCCGGGGAGCTGTTTTTT
>TRBJ2-4|NA|TRBD1|TRBV10-2
CASSQTGGAKNIQYF
TGCGCCAGCAGCCAGACAGGGGGAGCCAAAAACATTCAGTACTTC
>TRBJ1-4|NA|NA|TRBV9
CASSVAQGPMEKLFF
TGTGCCAGCAGCGTAGCACAGGGTCCGATGGAAAAACTGTTTTTT
>TRBJ1-1|NA|NA|TRBV5-4
CASSLSPGDTEAFF
TGTGCCAGCAGTCTTTCCCCGGGGGACACTGAAGCTTTCTTT